The sequence of this TCR beta chain was determined in a study of T cells in Graves' hyperthyroidism and ophthalmopathy. RNA transcripts were the template for amplifying TCR beta CDR3 regions. Researchers ran a first-round RT-PCR on the TCR CDR3 using the HTBI primer set. TCRdb used MiXCR to reprocess the multiplex PCR reads, holding one entry per CDR3 protein. The sample lists 470,000 or so distinct CDR3 sequences, more than 20% occurring once. This CDR3 spans 11 amino acids. CDR1 is SGHAT, CDR2 FQDESV, per germline (reference sequence). V lost 11 bases and J lost 1, with 5 bases in between. Graves' hyperthyroidism without ophthalmopathy progression within 18 months was termed stable. Overall study findings and caveats: Ophthalmopathy and stable hyperthyroidism were told apart by a 13 V-J model.

There are many counts of this clonotype. Its antigen remains unknown. The chain uses TRBV11-1 and TRBJ2-2; a weak D match, TRBD2 (5 bases). Sequencing input: blood. This TCR was sampled from a man between 18 and 29 years old with Graves' hyperthyroidism. In nucleotides, the CDR3 is TGTGCCGGAGGGAACACCGGGGAGCTGTTTTTT. Its translation is CAGGNTGELFF.